Listed below are T cell receptor beta chains from one sample, sequenced in a study of T cell responses to AZD1222 COVID-19 vaccine. The repertoire was sequenced with immunoSEQ multiplex PCR; TCRdb's copy has only in-frame clones and lacks some. The sample has 140,000 to 150,000 clones, about 93% seen once. The sample here was peripheral blood, taken on day 0 of AZD1222 vaccination. The receptor set was obtained from an adult in good health. CDR3s include the opening cysteine and the closing phenylalanine or tryptophan. The D gene is left open where the match is weak. For some rows the clone size is stated as once, few or many, or as a class when expanded; others skip it.

J gene: TRBJ1-3
clone size: .
V gene: TRBV5-1
D gene: TRBD1
CDR3 DNA: TGCGCCAGCAGCCTAGGGGGCGCCTCTGGAAACACCATATATTTT
CDR3 protein: CASSLGGASGNTIYF

J gene: TRBJ2-7
clone size: .
V gene: TRBV2
D gene: .
CDR3 DNA: TGTGCCAGCAGTGAGATAGATAGTTACGAGCAGTACTTC
CDR3 protein: CASSEIDSYEQYF

J gene: TRBJ2-6
clone size: .
V gene: TRBV9
D gene: .
CDR3 DNA: TGTGCCAGCAGCGTAATCGGCTCTGGGGCCAACGTCCTGACTTTC
CDR3 protein: CASSVIGSGANVLTF

J gene: TRBJ2-1
clone size: once
V gene: TRBV7-9
D gene: .
CDR3 DNA: TGTGCCAGCAGCCCCTGGGCCGGGGTAAATCGCAATGAGCAGTTCTTC
CDR3 protein: CASSPWAGVNRNEQFF

J gene: TRBJ2-7
clone size: .
V gene: TRBV7-9
D gene: .
CDR3 DNA: TGTGCCAGCAGCTTAGGGGGCCTCTACGAGCAGTACTTC
CDR3 protein: CASSLGGLYEQYF

J gene: TRBJ2-7
clone size: .
V gene: TRBV30
D gene: .
CDR3 DNA: TGTGCCTCGGGACTTACCTACGAGCAGTACTTC
CDR3 protein: CASGLTYEQYF

J gene: TRBJ1-3
clone size: .
V gene: TRBV6-6
D gene: TRBD1
CDR3 DNA: TGTGCCAGCAGCCGGGGACAGGAAGCTGGAAACACCATATATTTT
CDR3 protein: CASSRGQEAGNTIYF

J gene: TRBJ2-1
clone size: .
V gene: TRBV28
D gene: .
CDR3 DNA: TGTGCCAGCAGTTTGCCAGGGCGGTGGAATGAGCAGTTCTTC
CDR3 protein: CASSLPGRWNEQFF

J gene: TRBJ1-4
clone size: .
V gene: TRBV7-8
D gene: TRBD1
CDR3 DNA: TGTGCCAGCAGCCCGGGACAGCGGAATGAAAAACTGTTTTTT
CDR3 protein: CASSPGQRNEKLFF

J gene: TRBJ2-7
clone size: .
V gene: TRBV5-5
D gene: .
CDR3 DNA: TGTGCCAGCAGCTTGATGTCAGGGCTCGAGCAGTACTTC
CDR3 protein: CASSLMSGLEQYF

J gene: TRBJ2-7
clone size: once
V gene: TRBV4-1
D gene: .
CDR3 DNA: TGCGCCAGCAGCCAGAGGGAGAGGAACCAGTACGAGCAGTACTTC
CDR3 protein: CASSQRERNQYEQYF

J gene: TRBJ2-7
clone size: .
V gene: TRBV7-9
D gene: TRBD1
CDR3 DNA: TGTGCCAGCAGCTCCGGGACAGACCTCTCCTACGAGCAGTACTTC
CDR3 protein: CASSSGTDLSYEQYF

J gene: TRBJ1-2
clone size: .
V gene: TRBV2
D gene: TRBD1
CDR3 DNA: TGTGCCAGCAGTGAGGAGGGACAGGGTTATGGCTACACCTTC
CDR3 protein: CASSEEGQGYGYTF

J gene: TRBJ1-2
clone size: .
V gene: TRBV19
D gene: .
CDR3 DNA: TGTGCCAGTAGTATGGGGGCCCGGGGCTATGGCTACACCTTC
CDR3 protein: CASSMGARGYGYTF

J gene: TRBJ2-1
clone size: few
V gene: TRBV27
D gene: .
CDR3 DNA: TGTGCCAGCAGTTTTAATACTGCCCAAGGGGAGCAGTTCTTC
CDR3 protein: CASSFNTAQGEQFF

J gene: TRBJ1-6
clone size: .
V gene: TRBV3-1/TRBV3-2
D gene: .
CDR3 DNA: TGTGCCAGCAGCCAAGGAGGTGGCTCCAATTCACCCCTCCACTTT
CDR3 protein: CASSQGGGSNSPLHF

J gene: TRBJ1-2
clone size: .
V gene: TRBV5-4
D gene: .
CDR3 DNA: TGTGCCAGCAGCTACCCGAGAGGGGCCTATGGCTACACCTTC
CDR3 protein: CASSYPRGAYGYTF

J gene: TRBJ2-3
clone size: .
V gene: TRBV9
D gene: TRBD2
CDR3 DNA: TGTGCCAGCAGCGCAGCGGGGGGGCTCACAGATACGCAGTATTTT
CDR3 protein: CASSAAGGLTDTQYF

J gene: TRBJ2-7
clone size: once
V gene: TRBV2
D gene: .
CDR3 DNA: TGTGCCAGCAGTGATGAAGGCTTATCATACGAGCAGTACTTC
CDR3 protein: CASSDEGLSYEQYF

J gene: TRBJ2-7
clone size: .
V gene: TRBV6-2/TRBV6-3
D gene: TRBD2
CDR3 DNA: TGTGCCAGCAGCCCACTAGCGTCCTACGAGCAGTACTTC
CDR3 protein: CASSPLASYEQYF

J gene: TRBJ1-6
clone size: .
V gene: TRBV5-1
D gene: .
CDR3 DNA: TGCGCCAGCAGCTTGTCAGCATATAATTCACCCCTCCACTTT
CDR3 protein: CASSLSAYNSPLHF

J gene: TRBJ1-1
clone size: .
V gene: TRBV28
D gene: .
CDR3 DNA: TGTGCCAGCAGCATACCGGGACAAGTATTTATGAACACTGAAGCTTTCTTT
CDR3 protein: CASSIPGQVFMNTEAFF

J gene: TRBJ2-7
clone size: .
V gene: TRBV4-1
D gene: .
CDR3 DNA: TGCGCCAGCAGCCAAGACCAGGGGAATGCTTACGAGCAGTACTTC
CDR3 protein: CASSQDQGNAYEQYF

J gene: TRBJ2-1
clone size: once
V gene: TRBV5-1
D gene: TRBD2
CDR3 DNA: TGCGCCAGCAGCAACCCTAGCGGGGGGTATGAGCAGTTCTTC
CDR3 protein: CASSNPSGGYEQFF

J gene: TRBJ2-7
clone size: once
V gene: TRBV6-5
D gene: .
CDR3 DNA: TGTGCCACCTCCCAAGGGGCCTACGAGCAGTACTTC
CDR3 protein: CATSQGAYEQYF

J gene: TRBJ1-1
clone size: .
V gene: TRBV15
D gene: .
CDR3 DNA: TGTGCCACCGCGGAAGGGTTGGGCACTGAAGCTTTCTTT
CDR3 protein: CATAEGLGTEAFF

J gene: TRBJ2-1
clone size: .
V gene: TRBV13
D gene: .
CDR3 DNA: TGTGCCAGCAGCTTAGTGGGCAATGAGCAGTTCTTC
CDR3 protein: CASSLVGNEQFF

J gene: TRBJ1-1
clone size: .
V gene: TRBV7-9
D gene: .
CDR3 DNA: TGTGCCAGCAGCCTGAGCGGGCAGGAAGCTTTCTTT
CDR3 protein: CASSLSGQEAFF

J gene: TRBJ1-5
clone size: .
V gene: TRBV19
D gene: .
CDR3 DNA: TGTGCCAGTAGCTATGGGGGAGGTCAGCCCCAGCATTTT
CDR3 protein: CASSYGGGQPQHF

J gene: TRBJ1-3
clone size: .
V gene: TRBV6-5
D gene: .
CDR3 DNA: TGTGCCAGCAGACCCCAGGGATCTGGAAACACCATATATTTT
CDR3 protein: CASRPQGSGNTIYF

J gene: TRBJ2-1
clone size: .
V gene: TRBV3-1/TRBV3-2
D gene: .
CDR3 DNA: TGTGCCAGCAGCCAAGACCCGGATTGGGAGCAGTTCTTC
CDR3 protein: CASSQDPDWEQFF

J gene: TRBJ1-4
clone size: .
V gene: TRBV18
D gene: .
CDR3 DNA: TGTGCCAGCTCATGGTCAGGATTCGAAAAACTGTTTTTT
CDR3 protein: CASSWSGFEKLFF

J gene: TRBJ2-7
clone size: .
V gene: TRBV3-1/TRBV3-2
D gene: TRBD1
CDR3 DNA: TGTGCCAGCAGCCGGGGACAGACCTACGAGCAGTACTTC
CDR3 protein: CASSRGQTYEQYF

J gene: TRBJ1-4
clone size: .
V gene: TRBV12-3/TRBV12-4
D gene: .
CDR3 DNA: TGTGCCAGCAGTTTTGGTCCCGCTGAAAAACTGTTTTTT
CDR3 protein: CASSFGPAEKLFF

J gene: TRBJ2-7
clone size: .
V gene: TRBV7-2
D gene: .
CDR3 DNA: TGTGCCAGCAGCCGTTCGGGGCCAGACTACGAGCAGTACTTC
CDR3 protein: CASSRSGPDYEQYF

J gene: TRBJ1-6
clone size: few
V gene: TRBV7-9
D gene: TRBD1
CDR3 DNA: TGTGCCAGCAGCTTAGCTCCAGGGGGGACGAATTCACCCCTCCACTTT
CDR3 protein: CASSLAPGGTNSPLHF

J gene: TRBJ2-2
clone size: .
V gene: TRBV5-8
D gene: TRBD1
CDR3 DNA: TGTGCCAGCAGCCGGGACAGGGGGCCGACCGGGGAGCTGTTTTTT
CDR3 protein: CASSRDRGPTGELFF

J gene: TRBJ2-5
clone size: .
V gene: TRBV5-1
D gene: TRBD1
CDR3 DNA: TGCGCCAGCAGCTTACAGGGGGGAGAGACCCAGTACTTC
CDR3 protein: CASSLQGGETQYF

J gene: TRBJ1-6
clone size: .
V gene: TRBV9
D gene: TRBD1
CDR3 DNA: TGTGCCAGCAGCGCCCAGGGGGGCTATAATTCACCCCTCCACTTT
CDR3 protein: CASSAQGGYNSPLHF

J gene: TRBJ2-7
clone size: once
V gene: TRBV5-8
D gene: .
CDR3 DNA: TGTGCCAGCAGCTTGTCAGGGCGGGGTACGTACGAGCAGTACTTC
CDR3 protein: CASSLSGRGTYEQYF

J gene: TRBJ1-2
clone size: once
V gene: TRBV11-2
D gene: .
CDR3 DNA: TGTGCCAGCAGCTTAGTCGTAGCCCCCCTCAACTATGGCTACACCTTC
CDR3 protein: CASSLVVAPLNYGYTF

J gene: TRBJ2-7
clone size: .
V gene: TRBV27
D gene: TRBD1
CDR3 DNA: TGTGCCAGCAGTTTAAGGACAGGCCCGAACTACGAGCAGTACTTC
CDR3 protein: CASSLRTGPNYEQYF

J gene: TRBJ2-6
clone size: .
V gene: TRBV4-2
D gene: .
CDR3 DNA: TGTGCCAGCAGACTGTCCTCTGGGGCCAACGTCCTGACTTTC
CDR3 protein: CASRLSSGANVLTF

J gene: TRBJ2-7
clone size: once
V gene: TRBV27
D gene: .
CDR3 DNA: TGTGCCAGCAGTCCGGACCGGGACGAGCAGTACTTC
CDR3 protein: CASSPDRDEQYF

J gene: TRBJ2-1
clone size: .
V gene: TRBV14
D gene: .
CDR3 DNA: TGTGCCAGCAGCCTAGGCGCGGGTTCCTACAATGAGCAGTTCTTC
CDR3 protein: CASSLGAGSYNEQFF

J gene: TRBJ2-2
clone size: .
V gene: TRBV5-6
D gene: TRBD2
CDR3 DNA: TGTGCCAGCAGCCTATCTCGCGGGAGTGAAGGAGCCGGGGAGCTGTTTTTT
CDR3 protein: CASSLSRGSEGAGELFF

J gene: TRBJ2-3
clone size: .
V gene: TRBV10-1
D gene: .
CDR3 DNA: TGCGCCAGCAGTCGGGACAGCACAGATACGCAGTATTTT
CDR3 protein: CASSRDSTDTQYF

J gene: TRBJ1-4
clone size: .
V gene: TRBV5-1
D gene: TRBD1
CDR3 DNA: TGCGCCAGCAGCCTTGGAATCCAGGGGGATGAAAAACTGTTTTTT
CDR3 protein: CASSLGIQGDEKLFF

J gene: TRBJ1-3
clone size: few
V gene: TRBV7-5
D gene: .
CDR3 DNA: TGTGCCAGAAGCTTGGCAGGAAATCCTAGAAACACCATATATTTT
CDR3 protein: CARSLAGNPRNTIYF

J gene: TRBJ2-3
clone size: .
V gene: TRBV29-1
D gene: TRBD2
CDR3 DNA: TGCAGCGTTGAAGAGGGAGCGGGGATCACAGATACGCAGTATTTT
CDR3 protein: CSVEEGAGITDTQYF

J gene: TRBJ2-5
clone size: .
V gene: TRBV6-1
D gene: .
CDR3 DNA: TGTGCCAGCAGTGAAGTCGGCAGTACGTACCAAGAGACCCAGTACTTC
CDR3 protein: CASSEVGSTYQETQYF

J gene: TRBJ1-1
clone size: .
V gene: TRBV6-1
D gene: TRBD1
CDR3 DNA: TGTGCCAGCAGTGAACCGGGCAGGGGGCTCGGCACTGAAGCTTTCTTT
CDR3 protein: CASSEPGRGLGTEAFF

J gene: TRBJ2-5
clone size: once
V gene: TRBV5-1
D gene: .
CDR3 DNA: TGCGCCAGCAGCCTCGTTGCTGGAAGGGAGACCCAGTACTTC
CDR3 protein: CASSLVAGRETQYF

J gene: TRBJ1-4
clone size: .
V gene: TRBV7-8
D gene: .
CDR3 DNA: TGTGCCAGCACCCCCTCTGGTCGACAGGCACGGTATAATGAAAAACTGTTTTTT
CDR3 protein: CASTPSGRQARYNEKLFF

J gene: TRBJ2-1
clone size: .
V gene: TRBV5-8
D gene: TRBD2
CDR3 DNA: TGTGCCAGCAGCTTGGCCGGGACTAGCGGGACCCGTAGCTCCTACAATGAGCAGTTCTTC
CDR3 protein: CASSLAGTSGTRSSYNEQFF

J gene: TRBJ2-1
clone size: .
V gene: TRBV7-3
D gene: TRBD2
CDR3 DNA: TGTGCCAGCAGCTTAACGAGTTCTAGCGGGAGGGATGAGCAGTTCTTC
CDR3 protein: CASSLTSSSGRDEQFF

J gene: TRBJ1-6
clone size: .
V gene: TRBV27
D gene: TRBD1
CDR3 DNA: TGTGCCAGCAGTTTACAGGGGGCCGCCTATAATTCACCCCTCCACTTT
CDR3 protein: CASSLQGAAYNSPLHF